This entry describes one TCR beta chain. The data are from a study of shared clonotypes between healthy human individuals. The CDR3 contains 15 residues. The V and J ends lost 6 bases and 1 base respectively, with 14 bases between them. Looked up from germline, CDR1 is MNHNS and CDR2 is SASEGT. The method was immunoSEQ multiplex PCR; TCRdb's version includes in-frame clones alone and lacks a portion of them. The data contain roughly 1,500,000 clones, 97% to 99% of them singletons. The sequence derives from a man in his thirties or forties in good health. Source material: naive CD4+ T cells sorted from blood. Subset in this sample: CD45RA+ positively selected. The chain combines TRBV6-1 with TRBJ2-3, with TRBD1 as a possible D gene (6 bases). CDR3 loop: CASRTGFDGTDTQYF. CDR3 DNA: TGTGCCAGCAGAACAGGGTTCGATGGCACAGATACGCAGTATTTT.